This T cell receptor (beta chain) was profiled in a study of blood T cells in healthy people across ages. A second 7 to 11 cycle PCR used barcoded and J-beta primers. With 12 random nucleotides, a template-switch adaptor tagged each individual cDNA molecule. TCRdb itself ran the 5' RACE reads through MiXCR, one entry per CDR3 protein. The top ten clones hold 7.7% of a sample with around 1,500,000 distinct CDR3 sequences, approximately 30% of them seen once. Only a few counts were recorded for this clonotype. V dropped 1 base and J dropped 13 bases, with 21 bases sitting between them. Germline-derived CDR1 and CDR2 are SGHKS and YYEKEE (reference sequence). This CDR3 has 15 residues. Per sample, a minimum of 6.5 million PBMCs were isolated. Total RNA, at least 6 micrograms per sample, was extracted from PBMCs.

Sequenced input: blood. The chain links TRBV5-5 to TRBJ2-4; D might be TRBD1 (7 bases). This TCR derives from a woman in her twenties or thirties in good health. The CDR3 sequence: CASSLPVDRRDEQYF. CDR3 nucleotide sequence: TGTGCCAGCAGCTTGCCGGTGGACAGGCGGGATGAGCAGTACTTC. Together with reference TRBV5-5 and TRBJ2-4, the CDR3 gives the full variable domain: DAGVTQSPTHLIKTRGQQVTLRCSPISGHKSVSWYQQVLGQGPQFIFQYYEKEERGRGNFPDRFSARQFPNYSSELNVNALLLGDSALYLCASSLPVDRRDEQYFGAGTRLSVL.